A selection of T cell receptor beta chains follows, all from one sample in a study of cytomegalovirus exposure and HLA in healthy donors. The table came from immunoSEQ multiplex PCR; TCRdb's copy has only in-frame clones and leaves some out. The repertoire has approximately 120,000 clones, 77% of them found once; the top ten carry more than 10%. The sequencing sample was made of PBMCs. These receptors all come from a woman aged 35 to 49 in good health and CMV-seropositive. Each CDR3 is given with its conserved first and last residue. The D gene is left open where the match is weak. Not every row has a clone size; where given, it reads once, few, many or a size class.

>NA|TRBV5-6|NA|TRBJ2-1
TGTGCCAGCAGCTTCTATAGTCAGGCTTACAATGAGCAGTTCTTC
CASSFYSQAYNEQFF
>NA|TRBV19|TRBD2|TRBJ2-2
TGTGCCAGTAGTATAACTAGCGTCTCCGGGGAGCTGTTTTTT
CASSITSVSGELFF
>NA|TRBV2|NA|TRBJ2-7
TGTGCCAGCAGTCGGGGGAGCGAGCAGTACTTC
CASSRGSEQYF
>NA|TRBV30|NA|TRBJ1-1
TGTGCCTGGAGTGTAACGGACACTGAAGCTTTCTTT
CAWSVTDTEAFF
>NA|TRBV7-3|NA|TRBJ2-3
TGTGCCAGCAGCTTAACAGCACTAGATACGCAGTATTTT
CASSLTALDTQYF
>NA|TRBV5-1|NA|TRBJ1-1
TGCGCCAGCAAGGGGCAGCCGGGAGACACTGAAGCTTTCTTT
CASKGQPGDTEAFF
>few|TRBV30|NA|TRBJ2-6
TGTGCCTGGAGTGTACGCGCAGGGGTGGCCAACGTCCTGACTTTC
CAWSVRAGVANVLTF
>NA|TRBV2|NA|TRBJ2-1
TGTGCCAGCAGTCTGACTGGTAATGAGCAGTTCTTC
CASSLTGNEQFF
>NA|TRBV6-4|NA|TRBJ2-7
TGTGCCAGCAGTGACTCCAGGGAGGGGGGAGGAAACTACTACGAGCAGTACTTC
CASSDSREGGGNYYEQYF
>NA|TRBV5-1|TRBD1|TRBJ1-1
TGCGCCAGCAGCTCCGAGGGACAGGGGGCTACTGAAGCTTTCTTT
CASSSEGQGATEAFF
>NA|TRBV5-1|NA|TRBJ2-1
TGCGCCAGCAGCTTGGTGGAGAGATCGGCTAATGAGCAGTTCTTC
CASSLVERSANEQFF
>NA|TRBV19|TRBD1|TRBJ1-5
TGTGCCAGTAGTATCTCGGGGACAGGGGGCAATCAGCCCCAGCATTTT
CASSISGTGGNQPQHF
>few|TRBV28|TRBD2|TRBJ2-1
TGTGCCAGCAGTCCGGGGGGGGCTAGCGGGAGTTATAATGAGCAGTTCTTC
CASSPGGASGSYNEQFF
>NA|TRBV4-1|TRBD2|TRBJ2-3
TGCGCCAGCAGCCAAGATGAGACTAGCGGGAGTGATACGCAGTATTTT
CASSQDETSGSDTQYF
>NA|TRBV2|NA|TRBJ2-1
TGTGCCAGCAGTGAATCGCGGTTCAATGAGCAGTTCTTC
CASSESRFNEQFF
>NA|TRBV15|NA|TRBJ1-1
TGTGCCACCAGCTCCCCGGGGGGGGGAGGCACTGAAGCTTTCTTT
CATSSPGGGGTEAFF
>NA|TRBV25-1|NA|TRBJ1-1
TGTGCCAGCAGTGCAACGAATATCCGGATGAGGGACACTGAAGCTTTCTTT
CASSATNIRMRDTEAFF
>NA|TRBV5-4|NA|TRBJ2-2
TGTGCCAGCAGTAGCCCTTTAGGGACAACAAGAACCGGGGAGCTGTTTTTT
CASSSPLGTTRTGELFF
>NA|TRBV7-3|NA|TRBJ1-1
TGTGCCAGCAGCTTGTATAGGGGGACTGAAGCTTTCTTT
CASSLYRGTEAFF
>NA|TRBV19|NA|TRBJ2-2
TGTGCCAGTAGTATACGGGCAGGGGTCACCGGGGAGCTGTTTTTT
CASSIRAGVTGELFF
>NA|TRBV19|NA|TRBJ1-1
TGTGCCAGTAGTATAACACGGGACATTGAAGCTTTCTTT
CASSITRDIEAFF
>NA|TRBV20-1|NA|TRBJ1-1
TGCAGTGCTAGCTCGACAGTTGAAGCTTTCTTT
CSASSTVEAFF
>NA|TRBV19|TRBD2|TRBJ2-1
TGTGCCAGTAGTCTACTCGGCGGGAGGATGGATGAGCAGTTCTTC
CASSLLGGRMDEQFF
>NA|TRBV2|NA|TRBJ2-3
TGTGCCAGCAGTGAAGGGACAGCATCTAGCACAGATACGCAGTATTTT
CASSEGTASSTDTQYF
>NA|TRBV28|NA|TRBJ2-5
TGTGCCAGCAGCCTCGCCCCCGGGCAGGGAGAGACCCAGTACTTC
CASSLAPGQGETQYF
>NA|TRBV5-1|NA|TRBJ2-2
TGCGCCAGCAGCCCCCAGGTGAACACCGGGGAGCTGTTTTTT
CASSPQVNTGELFF
>NA|TRBV10-3|TRBD2|TRBJ2-1
TGTGCCATCAGAGGGACTAGCGGAGATGAGCAGTTCTTC
CAIRGTSGDEQFF
>NA|TRBV10-3|TRBD1|TRBJ1-1
TGTGCCATCAGTGCCTCCCCCGGGACAGGGGTGAACACTGAAGCTTTCTTT
CAISASPGTGVNTEAFF
>NA|TRBV5-1|NA|TRBJ2-1
TGCGCCAGCAGCTTGTCGGGCGGGGCCTCTTACAATGAGCAGTTCTTC
CASSLSGGASYNEQFF
>NA|TRBV29-1|TRBD1|TRBJ2-1
TGCAGCGTGGATGACAGGGGTGAGAACAATGAGCAGTTCTTC
CSVDDRGENNEQFF
>NA|TRBV15|TRBD2|TRBJ2-7
TGTGCCACCAGCAGAGAACTAGCGGCCTCCTACGAGCAGTACTTC
CATSRELAASYEQYF
>once|TRBV5-4|NA|TRBJ2-7
TGTGCCAGCAGCTTGGAGCCCATGACTGAAGAGCAGTACTTC
CASSLEPMTEEQYF
>NA|TRBV5-4|TRBD1|TRBJ2-7
TGTGCCAGCAGCGACAGGGGGGTCTACGAGCAGTACTTC
CASSDRGVYEQYF
>few|TRBV5-6|TRBD1|TRBJ2-7
TGTGCCAGCAGCACCGACACAGGGGCCATACTCTACGAGCAGTACTTC
CASSTDTGAILYEQYF
>NA|TRBV18|TRBD2|TRBJ2-5
TGTGCCAGCTCACGGGTAGCGGGAGAGGTGACCCAGTACTTC
CASSRVAGEVTQYF
>NA|TRBV4-1|NA|TRBJ1-1
TGCGCCAGCAGCCCACAAACCCCCCCTGAAACTTTCTTT
CASSPQTPPETFF
>NA|TRBV6-6|NA|TRBJ1-3
TGTGCCAGCAGTTACGGCAGGGCGGGAAACACCATATATTTT
CASSYGRAGNTIYF
>NA|TRBV28|TRBD1|TRBJ1-3
TGTGCCAGCCTCTACAGGGGACCTGGAAACACCATATATTTT
CASLYRGPGNTIYF
>NA|TRBV4-2|NA|TRBJ2-4
TGTGCCAGCAGCCAAGAAATCGCGGCCAACTTC
CASSQEIAANF
>NA|TRBV5-1|TRBD2|TRBJ2-1
TGCGCCAGCAGTGAGACTAGCGGGATCCCGAGTGAGCAGTTCTTC
CASSETSGIPSEQFF
>NA|TRBV29-1|TRBD1|TRBJ2-1
TGCAGCGCCCGTAGCGGACAGGGTTGGAATGAGCAGTTCTTC
CSARSGQGWNEQFF